The entry below gives a single T cell receptor (beta chain) sequence along with its context. These data belong to a study of T cells after yellow fever vaccination. The CDR3 sequence is 15 residues long. Germline-derived CDR1 and CDR2 are KGHSH and LQKENI. V shed 8 bases, J shed 2 bases, and the junction held 12 bases outside the gene matches. TCRdb re-analysed the 5' RACE reads in MiXCR, keeping a single row per CDR3 protein. The profile shows under 40,000 distinct CDR3 sequences, about 6.6% of them singletons. This TCR was recovered from a young man who received the YFV17D yellow fever vaccine. The sequencing used PBMCs, either bulk or a sorted T-cell subset (CD4+, CD8+, memory, or dextramer-sorted; not recorded which), collected on the day of the first yellow fever vaccination. This chain joins TRBV18 and TRBJ2-7; 7 positions agree with TRBD1. The chain's CDR3 is CASAIGRDRAYEQYF. CDR3 nucleotides: TGTGCCAGCGCGATCGGCCGGGACAGAGCCTACGAGCAGTACTTC.